The 8 T cell receptor beta chains presented below share a single source sample, sequenced in a study of T cell responses to AZD1222 COVID-19 vaccine. TCRdb's copy holds only in-frame clones and misses some; the assay was immunoSEQ multiplex PCR. The sample holds 120,000 or so clones, 81% seen once. The material sequenced was peripheral blood, taken on day 0 of AZD1222 vaccination. These receptors originate from an adult in good health.

This clone showed up just a few times. This sequence joins TRBV19 and TRBJ1-1; 8 bases map to TRBD1. Germline V gene data show CDR1 as LNHDA and CDR2 as SQIVND (reference sequence). V was pared by 3 bases and J by 3 bases, with 9 bases of the junction left unmatched. CDR3 length: 16 amino acids. CDR3 region: CASSIPGAGGDTEAFF. As DNA, the CDR3 is TGTGCCAGTAGTATTCCCGGGGCAGGGGGCGACACTGAAGCTTTCTTT.

The gene calls are TRBV4-3 and TRBJ2-3; 9 nucleotides align to TRBD2. J was trimmed by 1 base and V by 6 bases; bases with no gene match: 2. Germline loops: CDR1 LGHNA, CDR2 YSLEER. This CDR3 is 14 amino acids long. In DNA, the CDR3 is TGCGCCAGCAGGTCTAGCGGGGGCACAGATACGCAGTATTTT. Amino acids: CASRSSGGTDTQYF.

The chain uses TRBV5-6 and TRBJ1-2, with D uncertain. The CDR3 contains 18 residues. Germline values: CDR1 SGHDT, CDR2 YYEEEE. Trimming left V 0 bases short and J 0 bases short, with 18 bases between. The CDR3 coding sequence is TGTGCCAGCAGCTTGGCCCAGAACATAGTACGAACTAACTATGGCTACACCTTC. Residues: CASSLAQNIVRTNYGYTF.

A few counts support this clone. The rearrangement uses TRBV7-9 and TRBJ2-2; 8 bases match TRBD1. The ends lost 3 bases at V and 2 bases at J; junction bases unmatched: 2. The CDR3 covers 15 residues. Germline V gene lookup returns CDR1 SEHNR and CDR2 FQNEAQ (reference sequence). The CDR3: CASSFGQGNTGELFF. DNA of the CDR3: TGTGCCAGCAGCTTTGGACAGGGCAACACCGGGGAGCTGTTTTTT.

The V and J genes are TRBV6-2 or TRBV6-3 and TRBJ1-5, with D perhaps TRBD1 (5 bases). Germline assignment: CDR1 MNHEY and CDR2 SVGEGT. The length of the CDR3 is 14 residues. V lost 0 bases, J lost 6 bases, and 9 bases lay in between. Here the CDR3 reads CASSYSGAGQPQHF. The CDR3, as DNA: TGTGCCAGCAGTTACTCAGGGGCCGGTCAGCCCCAGCATTTT.

This clone was recorded once. The chain employs TRBV4-1 and TRBJ2-5, with D maybe TRBD2 (6 bases). Trimming took off 4 bases at V and 4 bases at J, with 19 bases between the two ends. CDR3 length: 16 residues. Germline CDR1 MGHRA, CDR2 YSYEKL. The CDR3 DNA reads as TGCGCCAGCAGCCCCTCTTTCGGGAGCGCCAGAGAGACCCAGTACTTC. It specifies CASSPSFGSARETQYF.

This chain links TRBV19 with TRBJ1-4; D is ambiguous. This CDR3 comprises 13 residues. Trimming removed 5 bases at V and 5 bases at J, with 9 bases between. Germline lookup yields CDR1 LNHDA and CDR2 SQIVND (reference sequence). As DNA, the CDR3 is TGTGCCAGTAGTCGCAATAGCAATGAAAAACTGTTTTTT. Protein product: CASSRNSNEKLFF.

The V gene is TRBV7-9, the J gene TRBJ2-3, with 8 bases matching TRBD1. J was trimmed by 3 bases and V by 3 bases; bases with no gene match: 8. CDR1 SEHNR and CDR2 FQNEAQ come from the germline V gene (reference sequence). This CDR3 has 16 amino acids. CDR3 region: CASSFKRQGSTDTQYF. The CDR3 region has the DNA TGTGCCAGCAGCTTTAAGAGACAGGGGAGTACAGATACGCAGTATTTT.